The T cell receptor (beta chain) described here comes from a study of CD8+CD57+ T cells in acquired aplastic anemia. On the study more broadly: Sorted CD4+ plus CD8+ cells gave DNA averaging around 3.2 ug.

The study's findings and limits: The same twenty-nine CD8+ CDR3 sequences occurred in patients and in controls.

The TCR beta profiling, which covered VDJ combination and CDR3 sequence, was carried out using genomic DNA as the template. TCRdb re-derived calls from the reads in MiXCR, one entry per CDR3 protein. Seen here are 150,000 or so distinct CDR3 sequences, about 48% observed once, and the top ten hold less than 15%. Trimming pared 4 bases from V and 5 bases from J, leaving 18 bases between. The germline V gene encodes CDR1 SGHRS and CDR2 YFSETQ. The CDR3 runs to 15 residues. Sequencing involved patients with CD8+CD57+ cell expansion previously shown by flow cytometry. All patients had severe acquired aplastic anemia. Sampling of blood occurred while the patients had still received no therapy. Regarding this clonotype: Its antigen is undetermined.

The sequenced sample consisted of sorted CD4+, CD8+, or CD8+CD57+ T cells (not recorded which) from PBMCs. V is TRBV5-1 and J is TRBJ2-5; perhaps TRBD2 as D (9 bases). The source is a human donor with aplastic anemia. This chain's CDR3 is CASSQTGAGGETQYF. DNA of the CDR3: TGCGCCAGCAGCCAGACAGGGGCGGGAGGGGAGACCCAGTACTTC.